Reported below is one TCR beta chain. Original data processing: It was from reference gene primer amplification that nucleated cell counts were estimated. Sequencing was performed with immunoSEQ multiplex PCR; in TCRdb, only in-frame clones are kept and a portion is missing. The DNA gave D and trimming, while V, J and clone size come from that table. Of roughly 9,000 clones in the sample, about 90% are singletons; the top ten hold around 9%. This specimen belongs to a study of blood T cell repertoires in COVID-19. On the study more broadly: PBMCs, B-cell-depleted T cells, or T cells provided the cDNA or gDNA that made up the material.

Germline assignment: CDR1 LGHNA and CDR2 YNFKEQ. Losses at the gene ends were 4 bases for V and 3 bases for J; bases not matched to a gene: 11. This CDR3 contains 16 residues. The specimen sequenced was peripheral blood. This rearrangement joins TRBV4-2 to TRBJ2-7; TRBD1 matches 8 bases. This receptor was obtained from a man aged 55 to 70 with acute or convalescent COVID-19. The CDR3 spells CASSRAGTGTYYEQYF. In nucleotides, the CDR3 is TGTGCCAGCAGCCGCGCCGGGACAGGAACTTACTACGAGCAGTACTTC.